This entry describes one TCR beta chain. These data are taken from a study of HIV-infected patients and healthy controls. Trimming took 2 bases from V and 4 from J, leaving 21 bases between them. The CDR3 consists of 18 residues. CDR1 is MNHEY, CDR2 SVGEGT, per germline. TCRdb ran MiXCR on the 5' RACE reads and lists one entry per CDR3 protein. The table has fewer than 20,000 distinct CDR3 sequences, roughly 19% seen once. Sequencing was carried out using CD8+ T cells from blood. The chain employs TRBV6-2 or TRBV6-3 and TRBJ2-1, with D possibly matching TRBD1 (6 bases). The source of this sequence is a human donor in good health. The CDR3 loop reads CASSYATGSPSRYNEQFF. CDR3 nucleotides: TGTGCCAGCAGTTACGCGACAGGTTCCCCATCGAGATACAATGAGCAGTTCTTC.